This is a list of T cell receptor beta chains from one sample in a study of Graves' ophthalmopathy and Graves' hyperthyroidism. From the multiplex PCR reads, TCRdb called clonotypes with MiXCR, one entry per CDR3 protein. This table holds over a million distinct CDR3 sequences, 35% to 45% found once. Sequenced input: peripheral blood or thyroid tissue (not recorded which). The receptor source for this set is an adult man with Graves' hyperthyroidism. CDR3s include the opening cysteine and the closing phenylalanine or tryptophan. A D gene is named only where the DNA matches it firmly. Rows may omit the clone size; those that give it use once, few, many or a size class.

size: few; V: TRBV6-5; J: TRBJ1-5; D: -; CDR3: CASSPHGRISNQPQHF; DNA: TGTGCCAGCAGTCCCCACGGACGGATTAGCAATCAGCCCCAGCATTTT
size: few; V: TRBV10-2; J: TRBJ1-1; D: -; CDR3: CASSERSQGLNTEAFF; DNA: TGCGCCAGCAGTGAGCGTTCCCAGGGGTTGAACACTGAAGCTTTCTTT
size: many; V: TRBV7-8; J: TRBJ1-5; D: -; CDR3: CASSLGPQQPQHF; DNA: TGTGCCAGCAGCTTGGGCCCGCAGCAGCCCCAGCATTTT
size: -; V: TRBV7-4; J: TRBJ2-5; D: TRBD1; CDR3: CARTGGQETQYF; DNA: TGTGCCAGAACAGGGGGCCAAGAGACCCAGTACTTC
size: many; V: TRBV5-1; J: TRBJ2-2; D: -; CDR3: CASSITVQDTGELFF; DNA: TGCGCCAGCAGCATCACAGTTCAGGACACCGGGGAGCTGTTTTTT
size: -; V: TRBV2; J: TRBJ2-7; D: -; CDR3: CASSSGTYEQCF; DNA: TGTGCCAGCAGCTCAGGGACCTACGAGCAGTGCTTC
size: many; V: TRBV29-1; J: TRBJ1-4; D: -; CDR3: CSVEVLVGKLFF; DNA: TGCAGCGTTGAAGTTCTGGTGGGAAAACTGTTTTTT
size: -; V: TRBV20-1; J: TRBJ2-2; D: -; CDR3: CRPAGYTWELFF; DNA: TGCAGGCCGGCTGGCTACACCTGGGAGCTGTTTTTT
size: many; V: TRBV7-2; J: TRBJ1-1; D: -; CDR3: CASSLAGAGTEAFF; DNA: TGTGCCAGCAGCTTAGCGGGAGCGGGAACTGAAGCTTTCTTT
size: -; V: TRBV15; J: TRBJ2-7; D: -; CDR3: CATRVRDGHYEQYF; DNA: TGTGCCACCAGGGTCCGGGACGGGCACTACGAGCAGTACTTC
size: -; V: TRBV11-2; J: TRBJ2-2; D: TRBD2; CDR3: CASSLKQRGATGELFF; DNA: TGTGCCAGCAGCCTCAAACAGCGGGGGGCCACCGGGGAGCTGTTTTTT
size: once; V: TRBV7-9; J: TRBJ1-1; D: -; CDR3: CASSGEGSRAETEAFF; DNA: TGTGCCAGCAGCGGTGAGGGGAGCAGGGCGGAGACTGAAGCTTTCTTT
size: -; V: TRBV7-3; J: TRBJ2-7; D: -; CDR3: CASSLRFAGSFEF; DNA: TGTGCCAGCAGCTTACGGTTCGCGGGCTCTTTCGAATTC
size: -; V: TRBV7-2; J: TRBJ1-2; D: -; CDR3: CAGSLVEGNGYGYTF; DNA: TGTGCCGGCAGCTTAGTGGAGGGTAATGGCTATGGCTACACCTTC
size: many; V: TRBV29-1; J: TRBJ1-6; D: -; CDR3: CSVTQGDSYNSPLHF; DNA: TGCAGCGTTACACAGGGAGACTCCTATAATTCACCCCTCCACTTT
size: -; V: TRBV7-6; J: TRBJ1-1; D: -; CDR3: CASNMAGTEAFF; DNA: TGTGCCAGCAACATGGCCGGGACTGAAGCTTTCTTT
size: few; V: TRBV6-5; J: TRBJ1-6; D: TRBD1; CDR3: CASSYATGVAGSPLHF; DNA: TGTGCCAGCAGTTACGCAACAGGGGTGGCTGGCTCACCCCTCCACTTT
size: many; V: TRBV7-3; J: TRBJ1-1; D: -; CDR3: CASKKVGGTEAFF; DNA: TGTGCCAGCAAGAAGGTTGGGGGCACTGAAGCTTTCTTT
size: -; V: TRBV7-2; J: TRBJ2-3; D: TRBD2; CDR3: CASSSRGSGTADTQYF; DNA: TGTGCCAGCAGCTCCCGGGGTAGCGGGACTGCAGATACGCAGTATTTT
size: once; V: TRBV30; J: TRBJ1-1; D: -; CDR3: CAWSTWGGANTKAFF; DNA: TGTGCCTGGAGTACGTGGGGGGGAGCCAACACTAAAGCTTTCTTT
size: -; V: TRBV5-1; J: TRBJ2-7; D: TRBD2; CDR3: CASSLGTRTAEQYF; DNA: TGCGCCAGCAGCTTAGGGACTAGGACGGCCGAGCAGTACTTC
size: -; V: TRBV12-3/TRBV12-4; J: TRBJ2-7; D: -; CDR3: CASSPHGASSSYEQYF; DNA: TGTGCCAGCAGTCCCCATGGGGCTAGTAGCTCCTACGAGCAGTACTTC
size: many; V: TRBV7-6; J: TRBJ2-5; D: TRBD1; CDR3: CASGQGKETQYF; DNA: TGTGCCAGCGGACAGGGGAAAGAGACCCAGTACTTC
size: few; V: TRBV5-4; J: TRBJ2-7; D: -; CDR3: CASSWPGQSSYEQYF; DNA: TGTGCCAGCAGTTGGCCGGGGCAGAGCTCCTACGAGCAGTACTTC
size: many; V: TRBV20-1; J: TRBJ2-7; D: -; CDR3: CSVDSPYEQYF; DNA: TGCAGCGTGGACAGTCCCTACGAGCAGTACTTC
size: -; V: TRBV11-2; J: TRBJ1-5; D: TRBD1; CDR3: CASSVSGTGAQDQPQHF; DNA: TGTGCCAGCAGCGTCTCGGGGACAGGGGCGCAAGATCAGCCCCAGCATTTT
size: few; V: TRBV4-1; J: TRBJ1-5; D: -; CDR3: CASSHIKDRYQPQHF; DNA: TGCGCCAGCAGCCATATAAAGGACCGCTATCAGCCCCAGCATTTT
size: many; V: TRBV10-3; J: TRBJ1-5; D: -; CDR3: CAISDSGASSNQPQHF; DNA: TGTGCCATCAGTGACTCCGGGGCTTCAAGCAATCAGCCCCAGCATTTT
size: many; V: TRBV12-3/TRBV12-4; J: TRBJ1-1; D: TRBD1; CDR3: CASSRQGGFTEAFF; DNA: TGTGCCAGCAGTCGACAGGGCGGTTTCACTGAAGCTTTCTTT
size: few; V: TRBV5-1; J: TRBJ2-7; D: -; CDR3: CASGKGRPPSYEQYF; DNA: TGCGCCAGCGGAAAAGGACGGCCGCCGTCCTACGAGCAGTACTTC
size: -; V: TRBV15; J: TRBJ1-2; D: -; CDR3: CATSSPSRGGAYGYTF; DNA: TGTGCCACCAGCAGCCCCTCGCGGGGGGGCGCGTATGGCTACACCTTC
size: -; V: TRBV12-3/TRBV12-4; J: TRBJ1-2; D: TRBD1; CDR3: CASSFAGQGGGHTF; DNA: TGTGCCAGCAGTTTTGCGGGACAGGGTGGCGGCCACACCTTC
size: -; V: TRBV7-9; J: TRBJ1-4; D: -; CDR3: CASSLSRGATNEKLFF; DNA: TGTGCCAGCAGCTTATCTCGGGGGGCGACTAATGAAAAACTGTTTTTT
size: -; V: TRBV11-3; J: TRBJ2-2; D: -; CDR3: CASSPPGFNGAGELFF; DNA: TGTGCCAGCAGCCCCCCAGGATTCAACGGCGCCGGGGAGCTGTTTTTT
size: many; V: TRBV11-2; J: TRBJ2-2; D: -; CDR3: CASRLVGGAGELFF; DNA: TGTGCCAGCAGGCTCGTGGGTGGGGCCGGGGAGCTGTTTTTT
size: -; V: TRBV9; J: TRBJ1-6; D: -; CDR3: CASSVGLPLHF; DNA: TGTGCCAGCAGCGTAGGACTACCCCTCCACTTT
size: -; V: TRBV29-1; J: TRBJ1-4; D: -; CDR3: CSVGGEEKLFF; DNA: TGCAGCGTTGGCGGGGAAGAAAAACTGTTTTTT
size: few; V: TRBV20-1; J: TRBJ2-5; D: -; CDR3: CSAAGARETQYF; DNA: TGCAGTGCCGCGGGGGCGCGAGAGACCCAGTACTTC
size: many; V: TRBV6-5; J: TRBJ1-6; D: -; CDR3: CASSYWAGMDNSPLHF; DNA: TGTGCCAGCAGTTACTGGGCCGGTATGGATAATTCACCCCTCCACTTT
size: few; V: TRBV6-6; J: TRBJ2-7; D: TRBD1; CDR3: CASSPGGGNYEQYF; DNA: TGTGCCAGCAGTCCAGGGGGCGGAAACTACGAGCAGTACTTC
size: -; V: TRBV20-1; J: TRBJ1-2; D: -; CDR3: CSARDIFRREGYTF; DNA: TGCAGTGCTAGAGATATATTTAGGCGTGAAGGCTACACCTTC
size: -; V: TRBV14; J: TRBJ2-6; D: -; CDR3: CASSPFGPGANVLTF; DNA: TGTGCCAGCAGCCCTTTCGGTCCTGGGGCCAACGTCCTGACTTTC
size: once; V: TRBV5-4; J: TRBJ1-2; D: TRBD1; CDR3: CASSSYGTGSEDGYTF; DNA: TGTGCCAGCAGCTCGTACGGGACAGGGTCAGAGGACGGCTACACCTTC
size: -; V: TRBV10-3; J: TRBJ1-1; D: -; CDR3: CAISDRTKNTEAFF; DNA: TGTGCCATCAGTGATAGGACAAAGAACACTGAAGCTTTCTTT
size: many; V: TRBV5-1; J: TRBJ2-7; D: -; CDR3: CASSLGVQGYEQYF; DNA: TGCGCCAGCAGCTTGGGAGTACAGGGCTACGAGCAGTACTTC
size: few; V: TRBV6-2/TRBV6-3; J: TRBJ1-2; D: -; CDR3: CASSPFSQGVRNYGYTF; DNA: TGTGCCAGCAGTCCTTTCTCACAGGGCGTGCGAAACTATGGCTACACCTTC
size: many; V: TRBV20-1; J: TRBJ2-7; D: TRBD2; CDR3: CSATLATRAYEQYF; DNA: TGCAGTGCTACACTAGCGACCCGGGCCTACGAGCAGTACTTC
size: -; V: TRBV12-3/TRBV12-4; J: TRBJ2-2; D: TRBD1; CDR3: CASSTPGQGAGTNTGELFF; DNA: TGTGCCAGCAGTACCCCGGGACAGGGGGCGGGAACGAACACCGGGGAGCTGTTTTTT
size: many; V: TRBV7-6; J: TRBJ1-5; D: -; CDR3: CASSKGENQPQHF; DNA: TGTGCCAGCAGCAAAGGGGAGAATCAGCCCCAGCATTTT
size: few; V: TRBV2; J: TRBJ1-6; D: -; CDR3: CASKPGPARSPLHF; DNA: TGTGCCAGTAAACCGGGACCGGCTCGTTCACCCCTCCACTTT
size: many; V: TRBV7-2; J: TRBJ2-5; D: TRBD2; CDR3: CASSLVWTSGRETQYF; DNA: TGTGCCAGCAGCTTAGTATGGACTAGCGGGAGAGAGACCCAGTACTTC
size: few; V: TRBV2; J: TRBJ2-1; D: -; CDR3: CASSPAPGLPYEQFF; DNA: TGTGCCAGCAGCCCTGCGCCGGGGCTACCCTACGAGCAGTTCTTC
size: many; V: TRBV6-6; J: TRBJ2-2; D: -; CDR3: CASSRADRVTGELFF; DNA: TGTGCCAGCAGTCGGGCCGACAGAGTGACCGGGGAGCTGTTTTTT
size: -; V: TRBV5-4; J: TRBJ2-5; D: TRBD2; CDR3: CASSLASGSTETQYF; DNA: TGTGCCAGCAGCTTGGCGAGCGGGAGTACAGAGACCCAGTACTTC
size: -; V: TRBV15; J: TRBJ1-5; D: -; CDR3: CAASSFPGSNQPQHF; DNA: TGTGCCGCCAGCAGTTTTCCGGGAAGCAATCAGCCCCAGCATTTT
size: -; V: TRBV7-8; J: TRBJ1-6; D: -; CDR3: CASTPWASDNSPLHF; DNA: TGTGCCAGCACCCCTTGGGCCAGCGATAATTCACCCCTCCACTTT
size: -; V: TRBV20-1; J: TRBJ2-7; D: TRBD2; CDR3: CSARDPGSGRLFAEQYF; DNA: TGCAGTGCTAGAGATCCTGGGAGCGGGAGGCTTTTCGCCGAGCAGTACTTC